This T cell receptor beta chain is from a study of technical replicates of blood from several donors. The CDR3 is 18 residues long. CDR1 and CDR2 from the germline V gene are MNHNS and SASEGT. Trimming took 4 bases from V and 1 from J; bases not matched to a gene: 14. TCRdb keeps only in-frame clones here, not all; method: immunoSEQ multiplex PCR. The sample contains just under 100,000 clones, 95% of which appear only once. The sequenced material came from T cells isolated from PBMCs. The sequence was collected from a human donor in good health. The chain couples TRBV6-1 to TRBJ1-2, with TRBD1 matching over 8 bases. The CDR3: CASSGPRGRYKINYGYTF. CDR3 sequence (DNA): TGTGCCAGCAGTGGCCCCAGGGGGCGATACAAAATTAACTATGGCTACACCTTC.